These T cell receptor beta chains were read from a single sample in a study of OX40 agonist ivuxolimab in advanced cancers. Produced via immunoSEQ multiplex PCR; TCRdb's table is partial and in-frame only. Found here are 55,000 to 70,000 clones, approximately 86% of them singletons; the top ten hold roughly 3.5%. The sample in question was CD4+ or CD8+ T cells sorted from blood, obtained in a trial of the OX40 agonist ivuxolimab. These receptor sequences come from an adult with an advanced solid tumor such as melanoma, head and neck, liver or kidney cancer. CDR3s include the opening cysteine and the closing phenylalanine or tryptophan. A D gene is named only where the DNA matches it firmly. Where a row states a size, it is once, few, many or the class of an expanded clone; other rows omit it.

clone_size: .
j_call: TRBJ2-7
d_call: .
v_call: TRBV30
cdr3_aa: CAWSAPGPRRQNYEQYF
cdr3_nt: TGTGCCTGGAGTGCACCGGGACCGAGAAGACAGAACTACGAGCAGTACTTC

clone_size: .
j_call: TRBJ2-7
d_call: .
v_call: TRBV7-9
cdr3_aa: CASSSGHGRSYEQYF
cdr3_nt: TGTGCCAGCAGCTCCGGACACGGCCGATCCTACGAGCAGTACTTC

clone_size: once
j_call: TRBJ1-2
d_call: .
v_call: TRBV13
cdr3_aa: CASSLRESYGYTF
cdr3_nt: TGTGCCAGCAGCTTACGCGAATCTTATGGCTACACCTTC

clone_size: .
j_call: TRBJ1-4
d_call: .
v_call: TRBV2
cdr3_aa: CASSPTATNEKLFF
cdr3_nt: TGTGCCAGCAGTCCGACAGCAACTAATGAAAAACTGTTTTTT

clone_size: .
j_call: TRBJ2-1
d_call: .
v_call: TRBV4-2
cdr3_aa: CASSQLGSSYNEQFF
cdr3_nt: TGTGCCAGCAGCCAACTTGGTAGCTCCTACAATGAGCAGTTCTTC

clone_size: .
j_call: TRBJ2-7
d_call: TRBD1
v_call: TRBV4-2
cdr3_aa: CASSFPGQGETEQYF
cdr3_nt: TGTGCCAGCAGCTTCCCCGGACAGGGAGAGACCGAGCAGTACTTC

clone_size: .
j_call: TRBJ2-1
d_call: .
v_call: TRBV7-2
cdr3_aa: CASSHGVSTNEQFF
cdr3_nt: TGTGCCAGCAGCCATGGTGTGTCCACCAATGAGCAGTTCTTC

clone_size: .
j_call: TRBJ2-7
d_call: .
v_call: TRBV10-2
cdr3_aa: CASSEAYEQYF
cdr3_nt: TGCGCCAGCAGTGAAGCCTACGAGCAGTACTTC

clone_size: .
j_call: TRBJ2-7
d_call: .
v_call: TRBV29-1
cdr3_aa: CSVEESGLNIYEQYF
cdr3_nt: TGCAGCGTTGAAGAATCAGGACTAAACATCTACGAGCAGTACTTC

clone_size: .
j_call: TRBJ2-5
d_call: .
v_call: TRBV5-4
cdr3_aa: CASSSRRGRQETQYF
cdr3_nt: TGTGCCAGCAGCTCCCGGAGAGGGAGGCAAGAGACCCAGTACTTC

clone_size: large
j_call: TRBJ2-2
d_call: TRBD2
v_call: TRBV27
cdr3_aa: CASSEVAGAPGELFF
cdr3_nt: TGTGCCAGCAGCGAGGTAGCGGGAGCCCCCGGGGAGCTGTTTTTT

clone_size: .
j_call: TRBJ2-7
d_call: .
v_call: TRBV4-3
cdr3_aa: CASSQERATYEQYF
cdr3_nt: TGCGCCAGCAGCCAAGAAAGAGCTACCTACGAGCAGTACTTC

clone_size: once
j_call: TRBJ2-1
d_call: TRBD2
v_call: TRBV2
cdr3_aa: CASTGLAGPSYNEQFF
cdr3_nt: TGTGCCAGCACGGGACTAGCGGGACCCTCCTACAATGAGCAGTTCTTC

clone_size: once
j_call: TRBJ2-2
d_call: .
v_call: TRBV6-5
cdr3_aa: CASSYSENTRELFF
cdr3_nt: TGTGCCAGCAGTTACTCAGAAAACACCAGGGAGCTGTTTTTT

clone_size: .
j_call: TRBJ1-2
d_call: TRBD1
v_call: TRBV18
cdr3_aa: CASSSEGAFYGYTF
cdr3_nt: TGTGCCAGCTCATCGGAGGGGGCTTTCTATGGCTACACCTTC

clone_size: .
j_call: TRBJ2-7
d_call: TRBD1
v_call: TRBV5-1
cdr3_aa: CASSLAGQLTYEQYF
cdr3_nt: TGCGCCAGCAGCTTGGCGGGACAGCTAACCTACGAGCAGTACTTC

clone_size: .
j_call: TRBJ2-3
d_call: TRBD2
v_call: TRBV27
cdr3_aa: CASRTGGGDTQYF
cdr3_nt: TGTGCCAGCAGGACGGGAGGAGGAGATACGCAGTATTTT

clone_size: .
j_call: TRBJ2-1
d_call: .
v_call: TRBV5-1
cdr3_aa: CASSLAGFPYNEQFF
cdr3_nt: TGCGCCAGCAGCTTGGCAGGGTTTCCCTACAATGAGCAGTTCTTC

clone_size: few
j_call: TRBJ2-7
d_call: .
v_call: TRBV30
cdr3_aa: CAWSSQARGHPYEQYF
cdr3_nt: TGTGCCTGGAGTTCCCAGGCGAGGGGTCACCCCTACGAGCAGTACTTC

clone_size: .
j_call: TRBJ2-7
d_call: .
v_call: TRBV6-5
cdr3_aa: CASGPGLTPLEQYF
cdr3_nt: TGTGCCAGCGGGCCGGGATTAACTCCTCTCGAGCAGTACTTC

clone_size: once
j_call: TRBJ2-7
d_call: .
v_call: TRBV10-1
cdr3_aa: CASSERAIHEQYF
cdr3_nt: TGCGCCAGCAGTGAAAGGGCGATCCACGAGCAGTACTTC

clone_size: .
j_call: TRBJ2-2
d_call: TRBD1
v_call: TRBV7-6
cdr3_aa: CASSPTGGYTGELFF
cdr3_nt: TGTGCCAGCAGCCCTACAGGGGGCTACACCGGGGAGCTGTTTTTT

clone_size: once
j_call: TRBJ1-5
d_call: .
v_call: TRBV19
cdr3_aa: CASSIRSRGGGQPQHF
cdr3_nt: TGTGCCAGTAGTATTCGTTCCCGCGGGGGGGGACAGCCCCAGCATTTT

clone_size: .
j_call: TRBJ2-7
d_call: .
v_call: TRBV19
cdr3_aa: CASSIEGTSREQYF
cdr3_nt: TGTGCCAGTAGTATAGAGGGCACCTCTCGGGAGCAGTACTTC

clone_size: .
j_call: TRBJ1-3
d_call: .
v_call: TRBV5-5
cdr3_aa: CASSLTPAGNTIYF
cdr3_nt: TGTGCCAGCAGCTTGACGCCAGCTGGAAACACCATATATTTT

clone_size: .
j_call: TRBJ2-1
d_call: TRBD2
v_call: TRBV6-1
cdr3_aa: CASSEVVPGLAGGVYNEQFF
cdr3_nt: TGTGCCAGCAGTGAAGTAGTCCCCGGACTAGCGGGAGGGGTCTACAATGAGCAGTTCTTC

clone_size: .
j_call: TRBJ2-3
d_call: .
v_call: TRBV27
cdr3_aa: CAAGGRSTDTQYF
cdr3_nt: TGTGCCGCAGGTGGCAGAAGCACAGATACGCAGTATTTT

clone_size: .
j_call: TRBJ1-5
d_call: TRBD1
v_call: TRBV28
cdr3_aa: CASSLTGTATGQPQHF
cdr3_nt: TGTGCCAGCAGTCTCACCGGGACAGCCACAGGGCAGCCCCAGCATTTT

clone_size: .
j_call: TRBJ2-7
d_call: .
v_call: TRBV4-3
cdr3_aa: CASSQDRGYEQYF
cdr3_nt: TGCGCCAGCAGCCAAGATAGGGGTTACGAGCAGTACTTC

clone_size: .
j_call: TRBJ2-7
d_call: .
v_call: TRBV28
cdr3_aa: CATLRQATYEQYF
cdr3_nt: TGTGCCACGCTCCGACAGGCCACCTACGAGCAGTACTTC